The rows below give T cell receptor beta chains drawn from one sample of a study of T cell clonotyping in hematopoietic cell transplantation. The data were produced by immunoSEQ multiplex PCR, yet TCRdb's version contains in-frame clones alone and is incomplete. The data contain over 35,000 clones, 88% of them singletons. The specimen was peripheral blood mononuclear cells. The receptors were gathered from a woman between 40 and 55 years old in good health. Some clones in this sample may be carry-over from other donors' samples. The CDR3 runs from the conserved cysteine through the conserved F or W.

v_call cdr3_aa
TRBV5-1 CASSFGGQGLYEQYF
TRBV5-4 CASKLLDEQFF
TRBV7-9 CASSLRRHPGAFF
TRBV19 CASSSGVGTGELFF
TRBV4-2 CASSQAGQGGYEQYF
TRBV30 CAWSVRYGYTF
TRBV27 CAISRDRDGEQYF
TRBV30 CAWNLWTGATDTQYF
TRBV25-1 CASSEYNPGQAPGYTF
TRBV30 CAWSAGQDNSPLHF
TRBV2 CASSDVSYEQYF
TRBV5-4 CASSLIGGRGTEAFF
TRBV19 CASSIDGEGTSPAEQYF
TRBV7-2 CASSLASGFGTGELFF
TRBV5-4 CASTPGLAQETQYF
TRBV9 CASSEGRNYGYTF
TRBV7-3 CASSPTDDTDTQYF
TRBV5-1 CASSSPGTGNEQFF
TRBV27 CASSLNPAHQPQHF
TRBV28 CASSPPGGSFGNTIYF
TRBV5-1 CASSLSPGRLDGYTF
TRBV5-4 CASSFVGTGGEKLFF
TRBV6-6 CASRRVARELFF
TRBV19 CASSTPGQGFDTEAFF
TRBV29-1 CSVNQEASYEQYF
TRBV14 CASSQSREGAQYF
TRBV7-2 CASSAGLAEVYEQYF
TRBV15 CATSQGTGQETQYF
TRBV19 CASSIDRENQPQHF
TRBV30 CAWGVGGPQHF
TRBV29-1 CSVASGRVGFNEQFF
TRBV2 CASSEAANTIYF
TRBV5-6 CASSLVKFTDAYEQYF
TRBV28 CASSSSYTGELFF
TRBV29-1 CSVAWTGINEKLFF
TRBV19 CASSTDRAFNQPQHF
TRBV29-1 CSVKGAGQPQHF
TRBV30 CAWDLAGVSYEQYF
TRBV5-1 CASSLSAHTYEQYF
TRBV5-1 CASSHEVTGDAEAFF
TRBV5-1 CASSLEGRGARGYTF
TRBV5-1 CASSLVMSTYAPLHF
TRBV29-1 CSAGTLGAEKLFF
TRBV19 CASSIVPLAGGTDTQYF
TRBV9 CASSVGQGRSYEQYF
TRBV7-2 CASSLQAGESSYEQYF
TRBV5-1 CASSQDRGGGYTF
TRBV28 CASSPPRGDTTDTQYF
TRBV4-2 CASSQEIGGSNQPQHF
TRBV5-1 CASSLRGQGAEAFF